One and the same sample provided the 6 T cell receptor beta chains below, sequenced in a study of T cell responses to AZD1222 COVID-19 vaccine. Libraries were prepared by immunoSEQ multiplex PCR; TCRdb keeps only in-frame clonotypes and omits some of them. The sample contains 130,000 to 150,000 clones, approximately 90% of which appear only once. The sample was peripheral blood, taken on day 0 of AZD1222 vaccination. These receptors originate from an adult in good health.

J is TRBJ1-1 and V is TRBV6-2 or TRBV6-3, with D uncertain. In germline, CDR1 is MNHEY, CDR2 SVGEGT. Trimming pared 4 bases from V and 11 bases from J, leaving 17 bases between. The CDR3 has 13 amino acids. CDR3 sequence reads: CASSSRSPFAAFF. The CDR3, as DNA: TGTGCCAGCAGTTCCCGCTCCCCGTTCGCGGCTTTCTTT.

The V gene is TRBV5-1, the J gene TRBJ2-2; no clear D gene. Germline V gene lookup returns CDR1 SGHRS and CDR2 YFSETQ. The CDR3 spans 14 residues. With 7 bases removed from V and 1 base from J, the gap between germline ends came to 11 bases. CDR3 bases: TGCGCCAGCTCCCTAGTGGTGAACACCGGGGAGCTGTTTTTT. Protein product: CASSLVVNTGELFF.

V usage is TRBV6-5 and J usage is TRBJ1-4; D possibly corresponds to TRBD1 (5 bases). CDR3 length: 16 amino acids. Trimming took 0 bases from V and 5 from J, leaving 13 bases between them. Per germline, CDR1 MNHEY and CDR2 SVGAGI. The DNA of the CDR3 is TGTGCCAGCAGTTACTCGCCGAAATGGGGCAATGAAAAACTGTTTTTT. Protein sequence: CASSYSPKWGNEKLFF.

V usage is TRBV6-5 and J usage is TRBJ2-7; D gene uncertain. The CDR3 totals 16 residues. Germline CDR1 reads MNHEY; CDR2 reads SVGAGI. The ends were cut back, 2 bases at V and 3 bases at J, with 17 bases in the middle. In nucleotides, the CDR3 is TGTGCCAGCAGTTACGGCCGGACCAGCCTCGGCTACGAGCAGTACTTC. This sequence encodes CASSYGRTSLGYEQYF.

For the CDR3, the DNA is TGTGCCAGCAGTTATTGGGGGTCACCCCTCCACTTT. Protein sequence: CASSYWGSPLHF. J is TRBJ1-6 and V is TRBV6-5; D is perhaps TRBD1 (5 bases). Trimming cost V 3 bases and J 10 bases, with 7 bases left between them. This CDR3 is 12 amino acids long. Germline V gene lookup returns CDR1 MNHEY and CDR2 SVGAGI.

The rearrangement uses TRBV4-2 and TRBJ2-1, with D unclear. Germline CDR1 and CDR2: LGHNA and YNFKEQ. The CDR3 runs 16 residues. Deletions cut 0 bases from V and 0 bases from J, with 9 bases between. DNA of the CDR3: TGTGCCAGCAGCCAAGATCGGCTAGGCTCCTACAATGAGCAGTTCTTC. It codes for CASSQDRLGSYNEQFF.